A selection of T cell receptor beta chains follows, all from one sample in a study of T cell clusters in autoimmune cytopenias. TCRdb reprocessed the multiplex PCR reads and reports one entry per CDR3 protein, with no DNA. This listing includes over 9,500 distinct CDR3 sequences. The data were also submitted as part of a second study, on T cell repertoires in aging, cancer and after chemotherapy.

Sequencing used peripheral blood. These receptors were collected from a human donor in good health. The CDR3 runs from the conserved cysteine through the conserved F or W. The order of the fields is J gene, V gene, clone size, CDR3 length, CDR3 protein. A clone size is listed for some rows: how often the clone was seen (once, few, many), or a class if it is expanded.

TRBJ1-2 | TRBV6-5 | - | 13 | CASSYPGNYGYTF
TRBJ2-7 | TRBV18 | - | 12 | CASSPSRDEQYF
TRBJ1-3 | TRBV6-1 | - | 15 | CASSRTGGFGNTIYF
TRBJ1-5 | TRBV5-6 | - | 15 | CASSFSTVLNQPQHF
TRBJ2-7 | TRBV18 | - | 15 | CASSQKTGGGGEQYF
TRBJ1-5 | TRBV6-5 | - | 14 | CASSYKRGSQPQHF
TRBJ2-1 | TRBV20-1 | - | 15 | CSARDSGGAGNEQFF
TRBJ1-4 | TRBV19 | medium-sized | 12 | CASSMLNEKLFF
TRBJ2-7 | TRBV28 | - | 14 | CASSTGGSSYEQYF
TRBJ2-2 | TRBV12-3/TRBV12-4 | - | 16 | CASSLGLAGAAGELFF
TRBJ1-2 | TRBV29-1 | - | 15 | CSVGGLAGEDYGYTF
TRBJ2-1 | TRBV6-1 | medium-sized | 13 | CASMEGAYNEQFF
TRBJ2-5 | TRBV13 | medium-sized | 16 | CASSLSDRGREETQYF
TRBJ2-1 | TRBV5-4 | - | 15 | CASQGGAGSYNEQFF
TRBJ2-7 | TRBV18 | - | 14 | CASSPPGLRYEQYF
TRBJ2-3 | TRBV6-5 | - | 15 | CASSDDRSSTDTQYF
TRBJ2-5 | TRBV11-2 | - | 16 | CASSPRLAGRQETQYF
TRBJ2-7 | TRBV18 | medium-sized | 19 | CASSPPSGTGGRPSYEQYF
TRBJ2-1 | TRBV6-6 | - | 19 | CASSYGLAGLGLSYNEQFF
TRBJ2-5 | TRBV20-1 | - | 12 | CSVRGGSETQYF
TRBJ2-7 | TRBV6-1 | - | 15 | CASSYAQGGLYEQYF
TRBJ1-2 | TRBV4-3 | - | 15 | CASSQDYKGGYGYTF
TRBJ2-5 | TRBV18 | medium-sized | 14 | CASSPLEYQETQYF
TRBJ1-1 | TRBV5-5 | - | 15 | CASSYSRGRGTEAFF
TRBJ2-1 | TRBV5-4 | - | 16 | CASAPGTSGIYNEQFF
TRBJ1-1 | TRBV6-1 | - | 15 | CASSYGRPMNTEAFF